One T cell receptor beta chain is described in this entry. The V gene lost 2 bases and the J gene lost 8 bases, with 15 bases spanning the gap. The germline V gene encodes CDR1 LNHDA and CDR2 SQIVND (reference sequence). This CDR3 spans 14 amino acids. As to treatment: preoperative locoregional IRX-2 cytokine immunotherapy. Preoperative locoregional IRX-2 cytokine immunotherapy was tested in the phase Ib source study. Generated by immunoSEQ multiplex PCR, the TCRdb table keeps only in-frame clones and is missing some. The data show around 57,000 clones, roughly 95% seen once. This entry belongs to a study of preoperative IRX-2 immunotherapy in early breast cancer.

The rearrangement uses TRBV19 and TRBJ1-2, with D perhaps matching TRBD1 (5 bases). This material was collected from a patient treated with IRX-2 immunotherapy. This TCR was sampled from a human donor with breast cancer. The CDR3 protein is CASSIRGGGRGYTF. Here the CDR3 DNA reads TGTGCCAGTAGTATACGGGGGGGAGGACGCGGCTACACCTTC.